This is a list of T cell receptor beta chains from one sample in a study of Ad26.COV2.S vaccination and SARS-CoV-2 variants. Sequenced by immunoSEQ multiplex PCR; TCRdb stores in-frame clones only, minus some. The table has about 350,000 clones, 92% seen once. The specimen was peripheral blood, collected after recovery from COVID-19. These receptors were collected from a human donor who had recovered from COVID-19. The CDR3 runs from the conserved cysteine through the conserved F or W. D genes are given only for firm matches. Some rows mark clone size as missing; the rest say once, few, many or name a class of expanded clone.

J gene	V gene	D gene	clone size	CDR3 DNA	CDR3 protein
TRBJ1-2	TRBV7-9	-	-	TGTGCCAGCAGCGATACTAAAGTCGGGACGGTCTATGGCTACACCTTC	CASSDTKVGTVYGYTF
TRBJ2-7	TRBV13	-	-	TGTGCCAGCAGCTTAGGAGGGGACGGTAAGCTCTACGAGCAGTACTTC	CASSLGGDGKLYEQYF
TRBJ2-5	TRBV2	TRBD2	-	TGTGCCAGCAGTGGACAGGCGGGGGGCTTGGGGGAGACCCAGTACTTC	CASSGQAGGLGETQYF
TRBJ1-2	TRBV9	-	-	TGTGCCAGCAGCGCAAATATGGGTGGCTACACCTTC	CASSANMGGYTF
TRBJ2-3	TRBV6-5	-	-	TGTGCCAGCAGTTACTCGAGGGGGACAGATACGCAGTATTTT	CASSYSRGTDTQYF
TRBJ1-6	TRBV10-1	TRBD1	-	TGCGCCAGCAGTGAGTCGACTGGGACAGGCAATTCACCCCTCCACTTT	CASSESTGTGNSPLHF
TRBJ1-2	TRBV19	-	-	TGTGCCAGTGTCGGCCAGAGACAGGTTCGCTATGGCTACACCTTC	CASVGQRQVRYGYTF
TRBJ2-7	TRBV2	-	-	TGTGCCAGCAGGGGGACTCAAAGCTCCTACGAGCAGTACTTC	CASRGTQSSYEQYF
TRBJ1-3	TRBV28	TRBD1	-	TGTGCCAGCAGTTTATCCAGGGGGCTGTGGGGAAACACCATATATTTT	CASSLSRGLWGNTIYF
TRBJ2-7	TRBV6-5	TRBD1	-	TGTGCCAGCACCGACCGGACAGGAGGATACGAGCAGTACTTC	CASTDRTGGYEQYF
TRBJ2-4	TRBV19	-	-	TGTGCCAGTAGTATCCAGGACAGCAAAAACATTCAGTACTTC	CASSIQDSKNIQYF
TRBJ1-2	TRBV9	-	-	TGTGCCAGCAGCGTAGAAATTCACGCTAACTATGGCTACACCTTC	CASSVEIHANYGYTF
TRBJ1-5	TRBV3-1/TRBV3-2	-	-	TGTGCCAGCAGCCAAGTTGGGGGTCATCAGCCCCAGCATTTT	CASSQVGGHQPQHF
TRBJ1-1	TRBV6-1	-	once	TGTGCCAGCAGTGAATGGGGAAACACTGAAGCTTTCTTT	CASSEWGNTEAFF
TRBJ1-4	TRBV7-9	TRBD1	-	TGTGCCAGCAGCCGGGGACAGGGTTGGGGAACTAATGAAAAACTGTTTTTT	CASSRGQGWGTNEKLFF
TRBJ2-1	TRBV5-1	-	-	TGCGCCAGCAGCCTGAGCGTAAGCTCCTACAATGAGCAGTTCTTC	CASSLSVSSYNEQFF
TRBJ2-1	TRBV3-1/TRBV3-2	-	-	TGTGCCAGCAGCCAAGATCCTGCGGGTAGCTCCTACAATGAGCAGTTCTTC	CASSQDPAGSSYNEQFF
TRBJ1-1	TRBV5-8	TRBD1	once	TGTGCCAGCAGCTCCTTCAAGGGACAGAAGAACACTGAAGCTTTCTTT	CASSSFKGQKNTEAFF
TRBJ2-1	TRBV5-1	TRBD1	-	TGCGCCAGCAGCTTGATCGTCGGGACAGAGAATCTCTACAATGAGCAGTTCTTC	CASSLIVGTENLYNEQFF
TRBJ1-2	TRBV7-6	TRBD1	-	TGTGCCAGCAGCTTAGCAGGAGGGGACAGAACATATGGCTACACCTTC	CASSLAGGDRTYGYTF
TRBJ1-2	TRBV5-6	TRBD1	-	TGTGCCAGTGAGCGCAGGGGGGACGGCTACACCTTC	CASERRGDGYTF
TRBJ1-1	TRBV27	-	-	TGTGCCAGCAGTTCGGACCTGCCTAATCTTAACACTGAAGCTTTCTTT	CASSSDLPNLNTEAFF
TRBJ1-1	TRBV9	-	-	TGTGCCAGCAGCGCCGATCACAAGAACACTGAAGCTTTCTTT	CASSADHKNTEAFF
TRBJ1-2	TRBV5-4	-	-	TGTGCCAGCAGCCCGCAACCCACAGAAACCTATGGCTACACCTTC	CASSPQPTETYGYTF
TRBJ2-5	TRBV5-4	TRBD2	once	TGTGCCAGCAGCTTTTACCGCGGGGGGGCCGGGGAGACCCAGTACTTC	CASSFYRGGAGETQYF
TRBJ2-5	TRBV7-2	-	-	TGTGCCAGCAGCTTGGGACCGTCTCAAGAGACCCAGTACTTC	CASSLGPSQETQYF
TRBJ2-2	TRBV7-2	-	-	TGTGCCAGCAGCTTCCTAGGCCCACGGAGCACCGGGGAGCTGTTTTTT	CASSFLGPRSTGELFF
TRBJ1-3	TRBV4-1	-	-	TGCGCCAGCAGCCAAAACGGATTAGGCCTAAACACCATATATTTT	CASSQNGLGLNTIYF
TRBJ1-1	TRBV7-9	-	-	TGTGCCAGCAGCTACGACAGGCTGAACACTGAAGCTTTCTTT	CASSYDRLNTEAFF
TRBJ2-7	TRBV5-1	-	few	TGCGCCAGCAGCTTGGACACGATCTACGAGCAGTACTTC	CASSLDTIYEQYF
TRBJ2-7	TRBV5-1	-	-	TGCGCCAGCAGCTTGGCCGACGCAGGGAGCGAGCAGTACTTC	CASSLADAGSEQYF
TRBJ1-5	TRBV2	-	-	TGTGCCAGCAGTGAAGGGACGGTCTACCCCCAGCCCCAGCATTTT	CASSEGTVYPQPQHF
TRBJ1-2	TRBV7-9	TRBD1	-	TGTGCCAGCAGCCACACAGGGGGCCTTAACTATGGCTACACCTTC	CASSHTGGLNYGYTF
TRBJ1-1	TRBV12-5	-	-	TGTGCTAGTGGAACTGGGGGGAACACTGAAGCTTTCTTT	CASGTGGNTEAFF
TRBJ2-4	TRBV11-2	TRBD1	-	TGTGCCAGCAGCTTAGGTGGGATGGGACAGGGGGTGGCCAAAAACATTCAGTACTTC	CASSLGGMGQGVAKNIQYF
TRBJ2-3	TRBV2	-	once	TGTGCCAGCAGCCCGTGGGGGGGGCCCCGGGCAGATACGCAGTATTTT	CASSPWGGPRADTQYF
TRBJ2-5	TRBV7-2	-	-	TGTGCCAGCAGGTCCGGGATCCAAGAGACCCAGTACTTC	CASRSGIQETQYF
TRBJ2-7	TRBV13	TRBD1	-	TGTGCCAGCAGCTCCGTCGACAGGGCCGACGAGCAGTACTTC	CASSSVDRADEQYF
TRBJ2-3	TRBV5-8	TRBD1	-	TGTGCCAGCCGCCAGGACAGGGGGCGGGTTACGCAGTATTTT	CASRQDRGRVTQYF
TRBJ1-5	TRBV5-1	TRBD1	once	TGCGCCAGCAGCTTGGAGGGGCAGGGGGTCCGTCAGCCCCAGCATTTT	CASSLEGQGVRQPQHF
TRBJ2-3	TRBV7-2	TRBD2	-	TGTGCCAGCAGCTTAGGACTAGCGGGGGGCCCTACGCAGTATTTT	CASSLGLAGGPTQYF
TRBJ2-7	TRBV11-2	TRBD2	-	TGTGCCAGCACCCGACTAGCGCTCGCCTACGAGCAGTACTTC	CASTRLALAYEQYF
TRBJ2-5	TRBV7-6	-	few	TGTGCCAGCAGATTAGCCGGGGAGACCCAGTACTTC	CASRLAGETQYF
TRBJ2-7	TRBV20-1	-	-	TGCAGTGCTAGAGATCAGTACGAGCAGTACTTC	CSARDQYEQYF
TRBJ2-7	TRBV18	TRBD1	-	TGTGCCAGCTCCCTCAAATCCGGGACAGGGGCCTACGAGCAGTACTTC	CASSLKSGTGAYEQYF
TRBJ1-4	TRBV6-5	TRBD1	-	TGTGCCAGCAGTTTGGATTTCGGGACAGGGAATGAAAAACTGTTTTTT	CASSLDFGTGNEKLFF
TRBJ2-7	TRBV7-9	TRBD1	-	TGTGCCAGCAGCTCAAGGGACAGGGAGGCCTACGAGCAGTACTTC	CASSSRDREAYEQYF
TRBJ2-7	TRBV20-1	-	-	TGCAGTGCTAGAGATCATAGCGCGCAGTACTTC	CSARDHSAQYF
TRBJ2-7	TRBV11-2	TRBD2	-	TGTGCCAGCAGCCTGGGGACTAGTTACGAGCAGTACTTC	CASSLGTSYEQYF
TRBJ2-7	TRBV2	TRBD2	-	TGTGCCAGCAGTGAAAGCGGGGTCCCCAACGAGCAGTACTTC	CASSESGVPNEQYF
TRBJ2-6	TRBV29-1	TRBD1	-	TGCAGCGTGCGAACCCGGACAGGGGGATTATCTGGGGCCAACGTCCTGACTTTC	CSVRTRTGGLSGANVLTF
TRBJ1-2	TRBV25-1	-	-	TGTGCCAGCAGTGAATATAGGGGAGAGCCCTATGGCTACACCTTC	CASSEYRGEPYGYTF
TRBJ1-5	TRBV6-1	TRBD1	-	TGTGCCAGCAGTGAAGGTCGGTGGGGGCGGAGGACAGGGCATTTT	CASSEGRWGRRTGHF
TRBJ1-1	TRBV3-1/TRBV3-2	-	-	TGTGCCAGCAGCCGGGCGAACACTGAAGCTTTCTTT	CASSRANTEAFF